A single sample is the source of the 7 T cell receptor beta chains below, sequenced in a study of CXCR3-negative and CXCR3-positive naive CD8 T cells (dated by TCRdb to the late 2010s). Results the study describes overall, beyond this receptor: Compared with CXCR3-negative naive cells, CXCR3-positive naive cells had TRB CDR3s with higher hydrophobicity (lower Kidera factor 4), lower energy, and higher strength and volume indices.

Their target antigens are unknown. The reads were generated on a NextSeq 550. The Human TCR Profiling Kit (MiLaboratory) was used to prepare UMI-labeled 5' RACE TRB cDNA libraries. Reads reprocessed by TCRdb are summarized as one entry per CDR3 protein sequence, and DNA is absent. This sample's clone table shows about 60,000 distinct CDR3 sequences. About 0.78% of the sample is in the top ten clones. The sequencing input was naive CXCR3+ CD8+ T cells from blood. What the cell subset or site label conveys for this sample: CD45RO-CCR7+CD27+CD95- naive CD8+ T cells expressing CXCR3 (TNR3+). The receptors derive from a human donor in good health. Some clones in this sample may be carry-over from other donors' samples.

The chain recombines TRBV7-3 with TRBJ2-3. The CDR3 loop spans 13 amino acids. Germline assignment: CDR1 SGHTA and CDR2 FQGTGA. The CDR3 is CASSWGYTDTQYF. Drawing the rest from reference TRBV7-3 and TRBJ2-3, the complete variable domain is GAGVSQTPSNKVTEKGKYVELRCDPISGHTALYWYRQSLGQGPEFLIYFQGTGAADDSGLPNDRFFAVRPEGSVSTLKIQRTERGDSAVYLCASSWGYTDTQYFGPGTRLTVL.

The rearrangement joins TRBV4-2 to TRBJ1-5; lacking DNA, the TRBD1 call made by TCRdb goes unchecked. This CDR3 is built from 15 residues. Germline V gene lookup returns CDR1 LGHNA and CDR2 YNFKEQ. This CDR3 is CASSQERGTGQPQHF.

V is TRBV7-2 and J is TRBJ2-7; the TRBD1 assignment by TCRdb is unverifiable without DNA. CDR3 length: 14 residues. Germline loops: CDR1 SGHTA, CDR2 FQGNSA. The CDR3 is CASSLVQGNYEQYF. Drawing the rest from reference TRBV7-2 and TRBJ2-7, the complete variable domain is GAGVSQSPSNKVTEKGKDVELRCDPISGHTALYWYRQSLGQGLEFLIYFQGNSAPDKSGLPSDRFSAERTGGSVSTLTIQRTQQEDSAVYLCASSLVQGNYEQYFGPGTRLTVT.

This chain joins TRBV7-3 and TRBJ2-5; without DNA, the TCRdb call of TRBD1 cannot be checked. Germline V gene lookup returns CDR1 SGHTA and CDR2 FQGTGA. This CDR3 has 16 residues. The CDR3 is CASSLMGPGGKETQYF. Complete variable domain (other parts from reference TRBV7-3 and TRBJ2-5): GAGVSQTPSNKVTEKGKYVELRCDPISGHTALYWYRQSLGQGPEFLIYFQGTGAADDSGLPNDRFFAVRPEGSVSTLKIQRTERGDSAVYLCASSLMGPGGKETQYFGPGTRLLVL.

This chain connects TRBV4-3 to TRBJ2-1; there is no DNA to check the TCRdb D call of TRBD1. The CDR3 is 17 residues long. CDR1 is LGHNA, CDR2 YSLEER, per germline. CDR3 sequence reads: CASSQDALQGVYNEQFF.

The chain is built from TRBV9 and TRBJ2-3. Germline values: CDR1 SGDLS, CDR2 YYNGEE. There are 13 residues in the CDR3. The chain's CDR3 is CASSMGHTDTQYF.

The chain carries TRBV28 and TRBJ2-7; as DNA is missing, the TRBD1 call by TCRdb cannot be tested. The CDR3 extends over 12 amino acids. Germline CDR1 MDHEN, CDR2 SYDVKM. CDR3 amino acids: CASRRGVREQYF.